Shown below are 4 T cell receptor beta chains from a single sample sequenced in a study of T cell responses to AZD1222 COVID-19 vaccine. Measured with immunoSEQ multiplex PCR; TCRdb has only the in-frame clones, and not every one. Of 150,000 or so clones listed, over 90% are singletons. The sample in question was peripheral blood, obtained 28 days after the second AZD1222 dose. Receptors originate from an adult who received the AZD1222 COVID-19 vaccine.

The chain combines TRBV3-1 (or the pseudogene TRBV3-2) with TRBJ1-6; a possible D gene is TRBD1 (6 bases). V lost 1 base to trimming and J lost 9 bases, with 13 bases between them. Germline V CDR1 and CDR2: LGHDT, YNNKEL (reference sequence). The CDR3 is made up of 15 amino acids. CDR3 loop: CASSQAGGGASPLHF. In nucleotides, the CDR3 is TGTGCCAGCAGCCAAGCAGGCGGGGGGGCTTCACCCCTCCACTTT.

The chain joins TRBV2 to TRBJ2-1; 7 nucleotides match TRBD2. CDR3 length equals 17 residues. The V gene end was trimmed by 6 bases and the J gene end by 5 bases; junction bases not matched to a gene: 16. Germline V gene sequence: CDR1 SNHLY, CDR2 FYNNEI. The CDR3 DNA sequence: TGTGCCAGCAGACTCCCTGGTGGGAGGGCCCGTCACAATGAGCAGTTCTTC. This translates into CASRLPGGRARHNEQFF.

CDR3 region: CASSIERKLFF. The CDR3 DNA reads as TGTGCCAGTAGTATCGAACGGAAACTGTTTTTT. The rearrangement links TRBV19 to TRBJ1-4; D is unclear. Germline V gene lookup returns CDR1 LNHDA and CDR2 SQIVND (reference sequence). This CDR3 contains 11 residues. V lost 3 bases to trimming and J lost 11 bases, with 7 bases between them.

This sequence joins TRBV9 and TRBJ2-1, with a possible D match to TRBD1 (6 bases). This CDR3 region has 14 residues. Deletions cut 1 base from V and 5 bases from J, with 10 bases between. Germline V CDR1 and CDR2: SGDLS, YYNGEE. CDR3 DNA sequence: TGTGCCAGCAGCGTACTAGGGACAAACAATGAGCAGTTCTTC. This translates into CASSVLGTNNEQFF.